This T cell receptor (beta chain) was documented in a study of blood T cells in healthy people across ages. The second PCR ran about 6 to 12 cycles with a sample-barcoded 5' primer and J-beta primers. Using its own MiXCR run on the 5' RACE reads, TCRdb lists one record per CDR3 protein. The sample gives roughly 1,300,000 distinct CDR3 sequences, approximately 60% of which show up once; roughly 6.3% is in the top ten. V was cut by 3 bases and J by 7 bases, with 12 bases left in between. The germline V gene has CDR1 SGHVS and CDR2 FNYEAQ. This CDR3 is 13 amino acids long. The receptor's source is a man between 18 and 35 years old in good health. The sample was blood. This chain joins TRBV7-6 and TRBJ2-5; D is uncertain. CDR3 sequence reads: CASSLHGEVTQYF. The DNA for the CDR3 is TGTGCCAGCAGCTTGCATGGGGAAGTGACCCAGTACTTC.